Listed below are T cell receptor beta chains from one sample, sequenced in a study of identical twins. TCRdb fed the 5' RACE reads into MiXCR, producing one record per CDR3 protein. The sample includes roughly 1.6 million distinct CDR3 sequences, about 32% seen only once; the top ten take about 0.25%. Sequencing was done on a sample of cord blood. The receptors shown here come from a newborn girl in good health. The CDR3 runs from the conserved cysteine through the conserved F or W.

CDR3 protein: CSARDLVYTDTQYF; V gene: TRBV20-1
CDR3 protein: CASSLQERGLGLAKNIQYF; V gene: TRBV12-3/TRBV12-4
CDR3 protein: CSARYQNLVDQPQHF; V gene: TRBV20-1
CDR3 protein: CASSIQDEQYF; V gene: TRBV5-1
CDR3 protein: CASSLQGTEQYF; V gene: TRBV25-1
CDR3 protein: CASSLGTAGTDTQYF; V gene: TRBV7-9
CDR3 protein: CASSPPGAGSPNYGYTF; V gene: TRBV7-9
CDR3 protein: CASSDLAGRPFEQFF; V gene: TRBV6-6
CDR3 protein: CASSPRGGSGSFNEQFF; V gene: TRBV7-2
CDR3 protein: CASSLASSGDEQFF; V gene: TRBV7-2
CDR3 protein: CASSEGGRTEAFF; V gene: TRBV2
CDR3 protein: CSVGHSTLTNEQFF; V gene: TRBV29-1
CDR3 protein: CASSPGLGYGNEQYF; V gene: TRBV12-3/TRBV12-4
CDR3 protein: CSPEVTGLNSPLHF; V gene: TRBV20-1
CDR3 protein: CSAAGSQYEQYF; V gene: TRBV29-1
CDR3 protein: CASSLARPPLRLAGTQYF; V gene: TRBV7-8
CDR3 protein: CASSTGGANIQYF; V gene: TRBV28
CDR3 protein: CATSDPTSGLGDTQYF; V gene: TRBV24-1
CDR3 protein: CSARIATNEKLFF; V gene: TRBV20-1
CDR3 protein: CSAGKSSSGSSYNEQFF; V gene: TRBV20-1
CDR3 protein: CASSVVGQGADTQYF; V gene: TRBV6-1
CDR3 protein: CASRFQEQFF; V gene: TRBV2
CDR3 protein: CASSLVRAATEAFF; V gene: TRBV7-2
CDR3 protein: CASSPLDRRGYGYTF; V gene: TRBV18
CDR3 protein: CSAQTSGTYEQYF; V gene: TRBV20-1
CDR3 protein: CATSDLTGQNTEAFF; V gene: TRBV24-1
CDR3 protein: CASSVDTGIYGYTF; V gene: TRBV9
CDR3 protein: CSAEPLAGEYNEQFF; V gene: TRBV20-1
CDR3 protein: CASSLGKTRTSIPYEQYF; V gene: TRBV7-9
CDR3 protein: CAISEELAGLNEQYF; V gene: TRBV10-3
CDR3 protein: CASSFWAGLVTEAFF; V gene: TRBV7-6
CDR3 protein: CSARGASGRAYNEQFF; V gene: TRBV20-1
CDR3 protein: CASTQAGIQYF; V gene: TRBV28
CDR3 protein: CASSPLAGGPGTDTQYF; V gene: TRBV4-2
CDR3 protein: CASSLKQGNLVETQYF; V gene: TRBV5-4
CDR3 protein: CASSLVWGTDTQYF; V gene: TRBV12-3/TRBV12-4
CDR3 protein: CASSRLTGVAETQYF; V gene: TRBV5-1
CDR3 protein: CASSRDGSSTDTQYF; V gene: TRBV3-1
CDR3 protein: CAWSPAPGAGVYEQYF; V gene: TRBV30
CDR3 protein: CASARPSTVDNEQFF; V gene: TRBV7-8
CDR3 protein: CSARVFRGLVTEAFF; V gene: TRBV20-1
CDR3 protein: CASSLGGGTKTYEQYF; V gene: TRBV7-9
CDR3 protein: CASSDGTGRSPLHF; V gene: TRBV6-1